This entry is about one TCR beta chain. In its sample, this clonotype comes out as large (0.1 to 1%). Its antigen remains undetermined. No base quality values were provided; no much bigger clone lies one nucleotide off. The CDR3 sequence holds 14 residues, the cysteine and phenylalanine included. Only the CDR3 part of the read is kept: 42 bases, read in frame from the first base. Per the germline V gene, MNHNS is the CDR1 and SASEGT is the CDR2. The junction carries 11 bases between V and J, which are trimmed by 5 bases and 2 bases respectively. The data belong to a study of tumor-infiltrating lymphocytes in oesophageal squamous cell carcinoma (dated by TCRdb to between 2015 and 2016). The library was prepared using PCR. Sequencing relied on an Illumina HiSeq 2000. TCRdb reprocessed the public reads (quality trimming at Q25 with fastp, clone calling with MiXCR) and kept in-frame beta chains. Identical CDR3 protein sequences are pooled into one entry, listed with their most common genes and DNA. This sample lists about 3,700 distinct CDR3 sequences; 13% to 15% were detected once. The ten top clones hold approximately 20% of the sample.

The chain uses TRBV6-1 and TRBJ2-3; possibly the D gene is TRBD1, per 5 matching bases. The receptor was isolated from a male donor with esophageal squamous cell carcinoma. The sequenced sample was esophageal tumor tissue. CDR3 loop: CASSWTLSTDTQYF. The DNA sequence follows: TGTGCCAGCAGTTGGACACTATCCACAGATACGCAGTATTTT.